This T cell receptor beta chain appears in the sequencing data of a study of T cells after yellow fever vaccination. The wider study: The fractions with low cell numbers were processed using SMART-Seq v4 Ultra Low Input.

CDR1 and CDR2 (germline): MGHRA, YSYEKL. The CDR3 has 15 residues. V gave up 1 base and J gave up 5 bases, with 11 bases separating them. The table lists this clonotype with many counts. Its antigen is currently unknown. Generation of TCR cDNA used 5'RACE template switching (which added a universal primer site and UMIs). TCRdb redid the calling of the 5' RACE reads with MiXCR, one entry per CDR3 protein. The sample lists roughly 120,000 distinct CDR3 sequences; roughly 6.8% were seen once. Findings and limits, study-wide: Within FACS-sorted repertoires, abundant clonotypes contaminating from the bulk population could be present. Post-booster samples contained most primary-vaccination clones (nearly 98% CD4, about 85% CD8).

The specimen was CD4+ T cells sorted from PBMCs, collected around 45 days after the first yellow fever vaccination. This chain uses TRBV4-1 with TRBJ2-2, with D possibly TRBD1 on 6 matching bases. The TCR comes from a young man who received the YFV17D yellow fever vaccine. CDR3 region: CASSQGTAQTGELFF. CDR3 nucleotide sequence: TGCGCCAGCAGCCAAGGGACAGCCCAGACCGGGGAGCTGTTTTTT.